This T cell receptor beta chain was observed in a study of T cells in Graves' hyperthyroidism and ophthalmopathy. Study summary: Peripheral blood was obtained at initial diagnosis, preceding any treatment.

Amplified TCR beta CDR3 regions derived from RNA transcripts. The study used the HTBI primer set for a first-round RT-PCR of the TCR CDR3. Each CDR3 protein is one row after TCRdb ran MiXCR on the multiplex PCR reads. The table has a few hundred thousand distinct CDR3 sequences, 15% to 20% seen once; the top ten hold just under 45%. The CDR3 loop spans 15 amino acids. The germline gives CDR1 KGHSH, CDR2 LQKENI. The germline V and J ends were trimmed by 0 bases and 5 bases, with 11 bases remaining between them. The table lists this clonotype with many counts. The sequence was obtained from a man in his forties with Graves' hyperthyroidism. The sample was blood. This chain connects TRBV18 to TRBJ1-5; D not certain. For the CDR3, the DNA is TGTGCCAGCTCACCACCGGGGTCGGCGGATCAGCCCCAGCATTTT. The encoded protein is CASSPPGSADQPQHF.